This is a list of T cell receptor beta chains from one sample in a study of Ad26.COV2.S vaccination and SARS-CoV-2 variants. The data were produced by immunoSEQ multiplex PCR, yet TCRdb's version contains in-frame clones alone and is incomplete. Of fewer than 500,000 clones detected, 75% to 90% appear once; the ten largest clones hold approximately 2.5%. The starting material was peripheral blood, obtained in a trial of Ad26.COV2.S vaccine versus placebo. The receptors here all came from a person between 18 and 60 years old who received the Ad26.COV2.S COVID-19 vaccine or a placebo. Both conserved end residues are part of each CDR3. The D gene is left open where the match is weak. Clone size is stated in some rows and not others, as once, few, many or a class when expanded.

>few|.|TRBV11-2|TRBJ1-6
TGTGCCAGCAGCTTAGTCTGGCGCTCCTATAATTCACCCCTCCACTTT
CASSLVWRSYNSPLHF
>.|.|TRBV20-1|TRBJ1-2
TGCAGTGCCGGAGGGGGCTATGGCTACACCTTC
CSAGGGYGYTF
>.|.|TRBV7-9|TRBJ1-4
TGTGCCAGCAGCCAAGGATCAGGGGCCGGTGAAAAACTGTTTTTT
CASSQGSGAGEKLFF
>.|.|TRBV7-2|TRBJ1-3
TGTGCCAGCAGCCTCGGAACCTCTGGAAACACCATATATTTT
CASSLGTSGNTIYF
>.|.|TRBV7-8|TRBJ2-5
TGTGCCAGCAGCTTAGTGTCGCCCCAGGGTCCGGCAGAGACCCAGTACTTC
CASSLVSPQGPAETQYF
>.|.|TRBV27|TRBJ1-2
TGTGCCAGCAGGCGGGACGGAGCAATCTATGGCTACACCTTC
CASRRDGAIYGYTF
>.|.|TRBV28|TRBJ1-5
TGTGCCAGCGCCGATGACAGTTCCCAGAAGTATTATAGCAATCAGCCCCAGCATTTT
CASADDSSQKYYSNQPQHF
>.|TRBD1|TRBV3-1/TRBV3-2|TRBJ1-4
TGTGCCAGCAGCCCAACAGGGGGCAGCGATGAAAAACTGTTTTTT
CASSPTGGSDEKLFF
>.|TRBD1|TRBV14|TRBJ1-2
TGTGCCAGCAGCCAAGAATTAGGACAGGGCTATGGCTACACCTTC
CASSQELGQGYGYTF
>.|.|TRBV7-3|TRBJ1-2
TGTGCCAGCAGCTTAGCCAGGGGTGGCTACACCTTC
CASSLARGGYTF
>.|.|TRBV9|TRBJ2-7
TGTGCCAGCAGCGTAGGAGAAGGCGGTCCCGCCGAGCAGTACTTC
CASSVGEGGPAEQYF
>.|.|TRBV4-3|TRBJ2-2
TGCGCCAGCAGCCAGGAATGGTCGTTGGACACCGGGGAGCTGTTTTTT
CASSQEWSLDTGELFF
>.|.|TRBV14|TRBJ2-5
TGTGCCAGCAGCCAGGGATTGCAAGAGACCCAGTACTTC
CASSQGLQETQYF
>.|.|TRBV5-4|TRBJ2-5
TGTGCCAGCAGCTTGTCGGTGGGATTTTATGAGACCCAGTACTTC
CASSLSVGFYETQYF
>once|TRBD2|TRBV7-3|TRBJ2-7
TGTGCCAGCGCCGTAGCGGGGGGGTACGAGCAGTACTTC
CASAVAGGYEQYF
>.|TRBD2|TRBV7-2|TRBJ2-1
TGTGCCAGCAGCTACACTAGCGGGAGTGATCTAGGGGGAAATGAGCAGTTCTTC
CASSYTSGSDLGGNEQFF
>once|TRBD2|TRBV6-5|TRBJ2-7
TGTGCCAGCAGCTTGAGTACTAGCGGGGGCTACGAGCAGTACTTC
CASSLSTSGGYEQYF
>.|.|TRBV6-5|TRBJ2-3
TGTGCCAGCAGCACGATGCCCACAGATACGCAGTATTTT
CASSTMPTDTQYF
>.|TRBD1|TRBV10-3|TRBJ1-5
TGTGCCATCAGTAAAACAGGGGGCAATCAGCCCCAGCATTTT
CAISKTGGNQPQHF
>.|.|TRBV10-3|TRBJ2-2
TGTGCCATCAGTGGCCCCAGTGTTACCGGGGAGCTGTTTTTT
CAISGPSVTGELFF
>.|.|TRBV6-5|TRBJ2-1
TGTGCCAGCAGTTACTCTGGGGGTCTGGATGAGCAGTTCTTC
CASSYSGGLDEQFF
>.|.|TRBV5-1|TRBJ1-1
TGCGCCAGCAGCTTGGACTCGCCGACTGAAGCTTTCTTT
CASSLDSPTEAFF
>.|.|TRBV5-1|TRBJ1-2
TGCGCCAGCAGCTTAGGTGACTCCTATGGCTACACCTTC
CASSLGDSYGYTF
>.|TRBD2|TRBV7-8|TRBJ2-3
TGTGCCAGCAGCTTAGGGGGACTAGCGGGGGCCGGAGATACGCAGTATTTT
CASSLGGLAGAGDTQYF
>.|.|TRBV11-2|TRBJ2-3
TGTGCCAGCAGCTTAGCTTTTCCTAGGACCTCCCACACAGATACGCAGTATTTT
CASSLAFPRTSHTDTQYF
>few|.|TRBV4-2|TRBJ2-5
TGTGCCAGCAGCCAAGAACGGAGGGGTAGGGGAGAGACCCAGTACTTC
CASSQERRGRGETQYF
>.|.|TRBV5-1|TRBJ1-1
TGCGCCAGCAGCTATATCCGGAACACTGAAGCTTTCTTT
CASSYIRNTEAFF
>.|.|TRBV25-1|TRBJ2-7
TGTGCCAGCAGTGAATATCCGGGTTCCCACGAGCAGTACTTC
CASSEYPGSHEQYF
>.|.|TRBV19|TRBJ1-5
TGTGCCAGTAGTATACTAGGGGACACTTATAGCAATCAGCCCCAGCATTTT
CASSILGDTYSNQPQHF